This is a list of T cell receptor beta chains from one sample in a study of radiation and T cells in renal cell carcinoma. Method: immunoSEQ multiplex PCR; TCRdb's copy keeps in-frame clones and lacks some. The data contain around 15,000 clones, roughly 50% of them singletons. The sample here was tumor tissue, taken from a patient whose treatment included radiotherapy and nephrectomy. The receptors originated from an older woman with renal cell carcinoma. CDR3s include the opening cysteine and the closing phenylalanine or tryptophan. A D gene is named only where the DNA matches it firmly. Clone size is given for some rows only: seen once, a few or many times, or a class if the clone is expanded.

clone_size: .
d_call: .
v_call: TRBV4-2
j_call: TRBJ2-1
cdr3_nt: TGTGCCAGCAGCCAAGATCTTACGGACCTGGACCGTTACGATGAGCAGTTCTTC
cdr3_aa: CASSQDLTDLDRYDEQFF

clone_size: .
d_call: .
v_call: TRBV28
j_call: TRBJ1-1
cdr3_nt: TGTGCCAGCAGTTTAATTGTCGCGGGGGCTCCTGAAGCTTTCTTT
cdr3_aa: CASSLIVAGAPEAFF

clone_size: .
d_call: TRBD1
v_call: TRBV7-6
j_call: TRBJ1-5
cdr3_nt: TGTGCCAGCAGCTTAGGCAGGCAGACAGGGCTAGGTCAGCCCCAGCATTTT
cdr3_aa: CASSLGRQTGLGQPQHF

clone_size: .
d_call: .
v_call: TRBV9
j_call: TRBJ2-7
cdr3_nt: TGTGCCAGCAGCGCCGCCGGTGGACAGACCTACGAGCAGTACTTC
cdr3_aa: CASSAAGGQTYEQYF

clone_size: .
d_call: .
v_call: TRBV6-1
j_call: TRBJ2-7
cdr3_nt: TGTGCCAGCAGTGACCCAGGGAACGAGCAGTACTTC
cdr3_aa: CASSDPGNEQYF

clone_size: few
d_call: .
v_call: TRBV7-2
j_call: TRBJ2-2
cdr3_nt: TGTGCCAGCAGCCCTTTTACAAGGGAGCTGTTTTTT
cdr3_aa: CASSPFTRELFF

clone_size: once
d_call: .
v_call: TRBV28
j_call: TRBJ2-4
cdr3_nt: TGTGCCAGCGGTAGTCGGAACATTCAGTACTTC
cdr3_aa: CASGSRNIQYF

clone_size: few
d_call: .
v_call: TRBV15
j_call: TRBJ1-5
cdr3_nt: TGTGCCACCAGCAGCGCAGGCAATCAGCCCCAGCATTTT
cdr3_aa: CATSSAGNQPQHF

clone_size: .
d_call: .
v_call: TRBV27
j_call: TRBJ2-7
cdr3_nt: TGTGCCAGCAGTTTGCGCAGGACGGACGAGCAGTACTTC
cdr3_aa: CASSLRRTDEQYF

clone_size: .
d_call: .
v_call: TRBV14
j_call: TRBJ2-7
cdr3_nt: TGTGCCAGCAGCGCTCTAAACAGGGACCCCTACGAGCAGTACTTC
cdr3_aa: CASSALNRDPYEQYF

clone_size: .
d_call: TRBD1
v_call: TRBV27
j_call: TRBJ2-1
cdr3_nt: TGTGCCAGCAGTTGGGTCGACAGGGGGCGAGGTGAACTGTTCTTC
cdr3_aa: CASSWVDRGRGELFF

clone_size: .
d_call: TRBD1
v_call: TRBV6-5
j_call: TRBJ2-7
cdr3_nt: TGTGCCAGCAGTTACCCCCTCGACAGGGTATCCTACGAGCAGTACTTC
cdr3_aa: CASSYPLDRVSYEQYF

clone_size: .
d_call: .
v_call: TRBV6-6
j_call: TRBJ2-7
cdr3_nt: TGTGCCAGCAGGCCAAGGGGGGGGCTGAACGAGCAGTACTTC
cdr3_aa: CASRPRGGLNEQYF

clone_size: .
d_call: TRBD1
v_call: TRBV7-2
j_call: TRBJ1-5
cdr3_nt: TGTGCCAGCAGCTTGGACAGGGCCCGACTCAATCAGCCCCAGCATTTT
cdr3_aa: CASSLDRARLNQPQHF

clone_size: .
d_call: TRBD1
v_call: TRBV7-9
j_call: TRBJ2-7
cdr3_nt: TGTGCCAGCAGCTCCTCAAAACAGGGGGCGGTTTACTACGAGCAGTACTTC
cdr3_aa: CASSSSKQGAVYYEQYF

clone_size: many
d_call: TRBD1
v_call: TRBV19
j_call: TRBJ1-5
cdr3_nt: TGTGCCAGTAGGGACAGGGGAGGGAGCAATCAGCCCCAGCATTTT
cdr3_aa: CASRDRGGSNQPQHF

clone_size: .
d_call: .
v_call: TRBV14
j_call: TRBJ2-5
cdr3_nt: TGTGCCAGCAGCCAAGATCTGCAAGGGGGCCAGTACTTC
cdr3_aa: CASSQDLQGGQYF

clone_size: few
d_call: .
v_call: TRBV4-1
j_call: TRBJ1-2
cdr3_nt: TGTGCCAGCAGCCCGGAAGGGACCGGGAACTATGGCTACACCTTC
cdr3_aa: CASSPEGTGNYGYTF

clone_size: .
d_call: .
v_call: TRBV28
j_call: TRBJ1-2
cdr3_nt: TGTGCCAGCAGTTTAGGAGGGCAGGAGGACTATGGCTACACCTTC
cdr3_aa: CASSLGGQEDYGYTF

clone_size: .
d_call: .
v_call: TRBV5-8
j_call: TRBJ1-5
cdr3_nt: TGTGCCAGCAGCTTGCGAGGGCACAATCAGCCCCAGCATTTT
cdr3_aa: CASSLRGHNQPQHF

clone_size: .
d_call: .
v_call: TRBV25-1
j_call: TRBJ1-5
cdr3_nt: TGTGCCAGCCGGACAGCGGGGCAGCCCCAGCATTTT
cdr3_aa: CASRTAGQPQHF

clone_size: .
d_call: TRBD1
v_call: TRBV29-1
j_call: TRBJ2-7
cdr3_nt: TGCAGCGTTCGGGACAGAGCCTACGAGCAGTACTTC
cdr3_aa: CSVRDRAYEQYF